This T cell receptor beta chain originates from a study of T cell repertoires in cytomegalovirus infection. MiXCR, run by TCRdb on the reads, gives a single entry per CDR3 protein. The sample contains under 800,000 distinct CDR3 sequences, 20% to 30% of which appear only once. The table lists this clonotype with a few counts. This TCR was recovered from a human donor in good health (CMV status not recorded). Some clones in this sample may be carry-over from other donors' samples. The sequenced sample consisted of CD8+ T cells from PBMCs.

CDR3 loop: CASSDVSTVQETQYF. The CDR3 bases are TGCGCCAGCAGCGACGTATCTACAGTCCAAGAGACCCAGTACTTC. The chain combines TRBV5-1 with TRBJ2-5; no firm D call. V was cut by 4 bases and J by 1 base, with 14 bases left in between. The CDR3 contains 15 residues. Looked up from germline, CDR1 is SGHRS and CDR2 is YFSETQ.